This TCR beta chain was identified in a study of human T cells and chemical hapten exposure. Study at large: Per-sample TCR yield variation was attributed mainly to small pooled library volume differences.

Individual cDNA molecules received unique molecular identifiers in the library. TCRdb used MiXCR to reprocess the RACE reads, holding one entry per CDR3 protein. The profile covers more than 75,000 distinct CDR3 sequences, with 7% to 9% appearing a single time and roughly 1.5% taken by the ten largest. Time point: healthy volunteer bleed at 6 weeks. Researchers extracted total RNA from unfractionated whole blood. Germline loops: CDR1 GTSNPN, CDR2 SVGIG (reference sequence). The CDR3 has 14 residues. Between the trimmed V and J ends, which lost 3 bases and 0 bases, there was a span of 8 bases. The sequenced material came from whole blood. This sequence joins TRBV30 and TRBJ2-2; the D call may be TRBD1 or TRBD2 (5 bases each). This clonotype was sampled from a male donor in good health. Some clones in this sample may be carry-over from other donors' samples. CDR3 coding DNA: TGTGCCTGGAGCCCGGGACCGAACACCGGGGAGCTGTTTTTT. Protein: CAWSPGPNTGELFF.